Listed below are T cell receptor beta chains from one sample, sequenced in a study of cytomegalovirus exposure and HLA in healthy donors. The assay was immunoSEQ multiplex PCR, and TCRdb's table has in-frame clones only and misses some. Of under 300,000 clones listed, around 81% were seen once; the top ten hold roughly 7.4%. Sequencing used PBMCs. Receptors were obtained from a woman aged 55-69 years in good health and CMV-seropositive. CDR3s leave out the opening cysteine and the closing phenylalanine or tryptophan. Fields, in order: V gene, J gene, CDR3 protein.

TRBV30	TRBJ2-2	AWNRGNEAGELF
TRBV15	TRBJ1-1	ATSSTRGESTEAF
TRBV11-2	TRBJ1-1	ASSLERYGGAF
TRBV5-6	TRBJ1-6	ASSQRRPGHGNSPLH
TRBV5-6	TRBJ1-1	ASSLVGVENVEGNTEAF
TRBV18	TRBJ1-1	ASYRGQGGTEAF
TRBV7-9	TRBJ2-7	ASSTSGGLEFTYEQY
TRBV28	TRBJ1-2	ATGGFDGYT
TRBV27	TRBJ2-1	ASSFRYHNEQF
TRBV5-1	TRBJ1-1	ASSLVWDRGPNTEAF
TRBV4-1	TRBJ1-4	ASSQEVGTGAYGEKLF
TRBV18	TRBJ2-7	ASSPGGIGYEQY
TRBV11-2	TRBJ2-7	ASSPISYEQY
TRBV19	TRBJ2-5	ASSIGRQRETQY
TRBV10-3	TRBJ1-1	AVGQGGTEAF
TRBV29-1	TRBJ2-7	SVASTVAGEQY
TRBV7-3	TRBJ1-1	ASIRDTEAF
TRBV6-6	TRBJ2-2	ASRLTGTSPGELF
TRBV5-1	TRBJ2-3	ASSVGGKDTQY
TRBV19	TRBJ2-2	ASSRYTGELF
TRBV10-1	TRBJ1-1	ASSQAAGGGTEAF
TRBV27	TRBJ1-1	ASSLSVTGDTEAF
TRBV2	TRBJ2-7	ASSVFWGEGDYEQY
TRBV4-1	TRBJ2-1	ASSQVEGTDEQF
TRBV11-2	TRBJ2-1	ATRTPGTGSYEQF
TRBV5-1	TRBJ2-1	ASRPGTGRFYEQF
TRBV2	TRBJ1-2	ASSPMGSSGYT
TRBV28	TRBJ1-5	ATRTGQGRNHAPQH
TRBV5-1	TRBJ1-1	ASSLGIRHLNTEAF
TRBV10-2	TRBJ1-4	ASRWTGGEDEKLF
TRBV20-1	TRBJ1-5	SAQRDRVRH
TRBV19	TRBJ2-3	ASSPLRGQRTDTQY
TRBV27	TRBJ1-4	ASSFLGQGGEKLF
TRBV7-9	TRBJ2-7	ASSLITSGRHEQY
TRBV6-5	TRBJ2-3	ASSYGLADTDTQY
TRBV10-2	TRBJ2-1	ASTRESSYNEQF
TRBV30	TRBJ2-7	AWSVTGYEQY
TRBV19	TRBJ1-4	ASSIGRVEDEKLF
TRBV9	TRBJ2-6	ASSTRQTPGANVLT
TRBV2	TRBJ1-3	ASRTGGNTIY
TRBV18	TRBJ2-2	ASSPGQRNTGELF
TRBV4-1	TRBJ1-1	ASGTGLGNTEAF
TRBV2	TRBJ1-2	ASSSQGGTYGYT
TRBV28	TRBJ2-2	ASLLGRSTGELF